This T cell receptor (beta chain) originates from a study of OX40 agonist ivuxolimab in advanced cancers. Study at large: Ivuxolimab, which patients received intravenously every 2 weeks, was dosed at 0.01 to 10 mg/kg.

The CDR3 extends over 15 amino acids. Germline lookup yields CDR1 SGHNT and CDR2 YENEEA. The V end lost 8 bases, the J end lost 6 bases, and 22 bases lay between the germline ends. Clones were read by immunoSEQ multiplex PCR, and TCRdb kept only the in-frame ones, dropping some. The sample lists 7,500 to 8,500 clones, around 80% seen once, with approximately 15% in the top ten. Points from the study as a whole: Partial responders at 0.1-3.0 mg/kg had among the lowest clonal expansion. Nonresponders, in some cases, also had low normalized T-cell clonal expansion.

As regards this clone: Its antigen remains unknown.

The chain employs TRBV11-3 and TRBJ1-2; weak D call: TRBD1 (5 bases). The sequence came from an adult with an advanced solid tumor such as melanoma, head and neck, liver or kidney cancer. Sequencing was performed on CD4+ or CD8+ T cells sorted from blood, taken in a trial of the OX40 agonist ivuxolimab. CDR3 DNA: TGTGCCAGCGTTTCTCCCCTGGGGGGGTTGAATGGCTACACCTTC. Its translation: CASVSPLGGLNGYTF. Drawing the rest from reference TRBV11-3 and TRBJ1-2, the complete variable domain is EAGVVQSPRYKIIEKKQPVAFWCNPISGHNTLYWYLQNLGQGPELLIRYENEEAVDDSQLPKDRFSAERLKGVDSTLKIQPAELGDSAVYLCASVSPLGGLNGYTFGSGTRLTVV.